A selection of T cell receptor beta chains follows, all from one sample in a study of T cell repertoires in cytomegalovirus infection. One entry per CDR3 protein results from TCRdb running MiXCR on the reads. The repertoire holds 200,000 to 250,000 distinct CDR3 sequences, about 20% seen once, with about 20% in the top ten. Sequencing was performed on CD8+ T cells from PBMCs. The receptors come from a human donor in good health (CMV status not recorded). Some clones in this sample may be carry-over from other donors' samples. CDR3s include the opening cysteine and the closing phenylalanine or tryptophan. The order of the fields is V gene, D gene, clone size, J gene, CDR3 length, CDR3 DNA, CDR3 protein. The D gene is left open where the match is weak. Rows may omit the clone size; those that give it use once, few, many or a size class.

>TRBV20-1|TRBD2|-|TRBJ2-7|15
TGCAGTGCCGTAGACTGGACTAGCGTGACCTACGAGCAGTACTTC
CSAVDWTSVTYEQYF
>TRBV7-9|-|-|TRBJ2-3|12
TGTGCCAGCAGCGAAACAACAGATACGCAGTATTTT
CASSETTDTQYF
>TRBV29-1|TRBD1|-|TRBJ2-2|16
TGCAGCGTTGAAGATCTTGGACAGGGGGACACCGGGGAGCTGTTTTTT
CSVEDLGQGDTGELFF
>TRBV19|TRBD1|-|TRBJ1-1|13
TGTGCCAGTTCCGACAGGGGGGTAATTGAAGCTTTCTTT
CASSDRGVIEAFF
>TRBV5-6|-|-|TRBJ1-1|14
TGTGCCAGCAACGGGTGGGGCGCAGGCACTGAAGCTTTCTTT
CASNGWGAGTEAFF
>TRBV28|-|few|TRBJ1-5|13
TGTGCCAGCAGTTTCCCAGAGGACCAGCCCCAGCATTTT
CASSFPEDQPQHF
>TRBV19|-|-|TRBJ1-1|14
TGTGCCAGTACCCCCGGAGGATGGAACACTGAAGCTTTCTTT
CASTPGGWNTEAFF
>TRBV7-8|-|many|TRBJ2-3|15
TGTGCCAGCAGCTTAGGGAACTTCCTCACAGATACGCAGTATTTT
CASSLGNFLTDTQYF
>TRBV6-1|-|-|TRBJ2-1|14
TGTGCCAGCAGTGAAGTAGGCACCTACAATGAGCAGTTCTTC
CASSEVGTYNEQFF
>TRBV2|TRBD2|-|TRBJ2-7|16
TGTGCCAGCAGTACCGGGACTAGCGGCTTCTCCTACGAGCAGTACTTC
CASSTGTSGFSYEQYF
>TRBV18|-|-|TRBJ1-1|17
TGTGCCAGCTCGCCCGAAATCGTAGGGACTTTGAACACTGAAGCTTTCTTT
CASSPEIVGTLNTEAFF
>TRBV20-1|-|-|TRBJ1-4|16
TGCAGTGCTATGACAGGAACCCGTGCAACTAATGAAAAACTGTTTTTT
CSAMTGTRATNEKLFF
>TRBV28|TRBD1|-|TRBJ2-3|13
TGTGCCAGCAGTCGAACAGGGGATGATACGCAGTATTTT
CASSRTGDDTQYF
>TRBV28|-|few|TRBJ1-2|19
TGTGCCAGCAGTTTCCTTCCCCGGATTCCTGGGGGCGCTTATAATGGCTACACCTTC
CASSFLPRIPGGAYNGYTF
>TRBV7-2|-|many|TRBJ1-1|13
TGTGCCAGCAGCTTAGCGCTTGGCACTGAAGCTTTCTTT
CASSLALGTEAFF
>TRBV10-2|-|-|TRBJ1-5|16
TGCGCCAGCAGTCACCTGGCGGCAGGGAGGGATCAGCCCCAGCATTTT
CASSHLAAGRDQPQHF
>TRBV10-2|-|-|TRBJ1-2|14
TGCGCCAGCAGTGAGTCAGGCCAAAGGGATGGCTACACCTTC
CASSESGQRDGYTF
>TRBV11-2|TRBD2|-|TRBJ2-1|18
TGTGCCAGCAGCTTATTCGGACTAGCGGGGGGGCTATACAATGAGCAGTTCTTC
CASSLFGLAGGLYNEQFF
>TRBV5-4|-|-|TRBJ1-1|14
TGTGCCAGCAGCACGGGACCCCTGGCCACTGAAGCTTTCTTT
CASSTGPLATEAFF